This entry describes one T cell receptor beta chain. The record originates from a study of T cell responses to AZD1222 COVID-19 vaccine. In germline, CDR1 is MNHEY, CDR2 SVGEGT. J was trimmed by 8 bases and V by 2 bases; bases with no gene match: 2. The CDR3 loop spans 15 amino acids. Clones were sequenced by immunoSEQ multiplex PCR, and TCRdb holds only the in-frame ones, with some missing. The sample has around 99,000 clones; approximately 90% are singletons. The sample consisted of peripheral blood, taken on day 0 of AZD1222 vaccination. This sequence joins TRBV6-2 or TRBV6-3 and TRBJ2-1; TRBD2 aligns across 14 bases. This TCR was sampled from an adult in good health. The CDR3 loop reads CASSYGTSGSHEQFF. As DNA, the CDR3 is TGTGCCAGCAGTTACGGGACTAGCGGGAGCCATGAGCAGTTCTTC.